This passage covers 18 T cell receptor beta chains from one sample sequenced in a study of T-cell reconstitution after alpha-beta-depleted transplantation in children. TCRbeta library construction was performed incorporating unique molecular identifiers. TCRdb reanalysed the PCR reads using MiXCR and keeps one entry per CDR3 protein. The sample comprises 450,000 to 700,000 distinct CDR3 sequences, 27% of which are singletons, and approximately 33% rests with the top ten. Sequencing was performed on PBMCs, taken before TCRalphabeta/CD19-depleted stem cell transplant. The receptors originated from a boy under two years old with Wiskott-Aldrich syndrome, due to receive a stem cell transplant.

The J gene is TRBJ1-2, the V gene TRBV4-2; D unresolved. Between the trimmed V and J ends, which lost 0 bases and 1 base, there was a span of 9 bases. CDR3 size: 15 residues. CDR1 and CDR2 from the germline V gene are LGHNA and YNFKEQ. CDR3 protein: CASSQERDLNYGYTF. DNA for the CDR3: TGTGCCAGCAGCCAAGAGCGGGATCTTAACTATGGCTACACCTTC.

This clonotype was counted only a few times. The J gene is TRBJ1-3, the V gene TRBV16; D gene uncertain. Trimming took 0 bases from V and 0 from J, leaving 15 bases between them. This CDR3 contains 18 residues. Per the germline V gene, CDR1 is KGHSY and CDR2 is FQNENV. The CDR3 protein is CASSQSRLLSFSGNTIYF. The CDR3 DNA is TGTGCCAGCAGCCAATCCCGGCTCCTTTCTTTCTCTGGAAACACCATATATTTT.

The chain combines TRBV5-6 with TRBJ2-1; a weak D match, TRBD1 (6 bases). The CDR3 is 14 amino acids. CDR1 is SGHDT, CDR2 YYEEEE, per germline. Trimming left V 5 bases short and J 2 bases short, with 11 bases between. The chain's CDR3 is CASSPWTAYNEQFF. The CDR3 DNA follows: TGTGCCAGCAGTCCCTGGACAGCCTACAATGAGCAGTTCTTC. Using reference TRBV5-6 and TRBJ2-1 for the parts outside the CDR3, the full variable domain is DAGVTQSPTHLIKTRGQQVTLRCSPKSGHDTVSWYQQALGQGPQFIFQYYEEEERQRGNFPDRFSGHQFPNYSSELNVNALLLGDSALYLCASSPWTAYNEQFFGPGTRLTVL.

V is TRBV2 and J is TRBJ2-1; 8 nucleotides align to TRBD2. The CDR3 has 18 amino acids. From germline, CDR1 is SNHLY and CDR2 FYNNEI. J was trimmed by 3 bases and V by 5 bases; bases with no gene match: 15. The CDR3 protein is CASSWGSGGSLLYNEQFF. The CDR3 DNA reads TGTGCCAGCAGTTGGGGGTCGGGGGGGTCTCTTCTCTACAATGAGCAGTTCTTC.

The chain has TRBV7-3 and TRBJ1-1; D not certain. The CDR3 spans 13 residues. V lost 5 bases to trimming and J lost 4 bases, with 11 bases between them. Germline V gene data show CDR1 as SGHTA and CDR2 as FQGTGA. CDR3 residues: CASSPGSGTEAFF. In nucleotides, the CDR3 is TGTGCCAGCAGCCCGGGCTCTGGCACTGAAGCTTTCTTT.

The chain is built from TRBV24-1 and TRBJ1-2; D is uncertain. The CDR3 covers 19 residues. V dropped 1 base and J dropped 4 bases, with 24 bases sitting between them. The germline CDR1 and CDR2 sequences are KGHDR and SFDVKD. CDR3 protein: CATSDLGQSGARAFYGYTF. Here the CDR3 DNA reads TGTGCCACCAGTGATTTAGGGCAGAGCGGAGCTCGCGCCTTCTATGGCTACACCTTC.

This clonotype has only a few counts. V usage is TRBV5-1 and J usage is TRBJ2-1; 9 bases agree with TRBD2. CDR1 is SGHRS and CDR2 is YFSETQ in the germline V gene. This CDR3 contains 17 residues. The trim removed 0 bases at V and 4 bases at J, leaving 8 bases unmatched. CDR3 loop: CASSLERASGAYNEQFF. CDR3 DNA: TGCGCCAGCAGCTTGGAAAGAGCTAGCGGGGCTTACAATGAGCAGTTCTTC.

The chain is built from TRBV5-1 and TRBJ2-3; 8 bases match TRBD2. The J segment lost 5 bases and the V segment lost 4 bases, leaving 6 bases of the junction unmatched. CDR1 is SGHRS, CDR2 YFSETQ, per germline. The CDR3 length is 14 residues. CDR3 sequence (DNA): TGCGCCAGCAGCAAGGGACTAGAGGGAGATACGCAGTATTTT. Its protein product is CASSKGLEGDTQYF. Variable domain in full (rest from reference TRBV5-1 and TRBJ2-3): KAGVTQTPRYLIKTRGQQVTLSCSPISGHRSVSWYQQTPGQGLQFLFEYFSETQRNKGNFPGRFSGRQFSNSRSEMNVSTLELGDSALYLCASSKGLEGDTQYFGPGTRLTVL.

This clonotype occurred a few times. The V call is TRBV7-2, the J call TRBJ2-3; D may be TRBD2 (5 bases). Germline V gene data show CDR1 as SGHTA and CDR2 as FQGNSA. The V end was cut by 5 bases, the J end by 2 bases, with 11 bases between. The CDR3 sequence is 14 residues long. CDR3 region: CASSPRTPTDTQYF. DNA of the CDR3: TGTGCCAGCAGCCCTCGGACTCCCACAGATACGCAGTATTTT.

This chain links TRBV9 with TRBJ2-3; D is unresolved. The CDR3 consists of 16 residues. V shed 4 bases and J shed 2 bases, with 17 bases lying between them. Germline CDR1 is SGDLS and CDR2 is YYNGEE. The CDR3 DNA sequence: TGTGCCAGCAGCCCCTTTCAGTTCGGAGACACAGATACGCAGTATTTT. Translation gives CASSPFQFGDTDTQYF.

This clonotype has ten or more counts. One end of the junction is discordant with germline, which a read error may explain. The chain employs TRBV5-1 and TRBJ2-3; D gene ambiguous. Germline V gene lookup returns CDR1 SGHRS and CDR2 YFSETQ. The CDR3 is 12 amino acids. In DNA, the CDR3 is TGTGCCAGCAGCTCCCTCACAGATACGCAGTATTTT. Protein: CASSSLTDTQYF.

This clonotype appeared a few times. V and J are TRBV29-1 and TRBJ1-1, with 7 bases fitting TRBD1. CDR3 length equals 16 residues. Germline V gene lookup returns CDR1 SQVTM and CDR2 ANQGSEA. Germline trimming cut 4 bases from V and 0 bases from J; bases unmatched to any gene: 11. CDR3 loop: CSVVRDSFKMNTEAFF. CDR3 in DNA: TGCAGCGTTGTCCGGGACAGCTTCAAAATGAACACTGAAGCTTTCTTT.

This clonotype was detected a few times. The chain joins TRBV20-1 to TRBJ2-1; 11 bases are a match to TRBD2. This CDR3 has 16 residues. In germline, CDR1 is DFQATT, CDR2 SNEGSKA (reference sequence). J gave up 4 bases and V 1 base, and 6 bases lay outside the gene matches. CDR3 protein: CSARVAGGLGYNEQFF. The CDR3 DNA follows: TGCAGTGCTAGAGTAGCGGGAGGGTTGGGATACAATGAGCAGTTCTTC.

Concerning this clonotype: The germline gene is not matched at one end of the junction; a read error may be the cause. The V gene is TRBV28, the J gene TRBJ2-4; TRBD2 aligns across 13 bases. CDR3 length: 15 residues. Germline loops: CDR1 MDHEN, CDR2 SYDVKM. The CDR3 DNA reads as TGTGCCAGCAGTCCCGGGACTAGCGGGAAAAACAGTCAGTACTTC. It specifies CASSPGTSGKNSQYF. The entire variable domain, with the rest obtained from reference TRBV28 and TRBJ2-4, is as follows: DVKVTQSSRYLVKRTGEKVFLECVQDMDHENMFWYRQDPGLGLRLIYFSYDVKMKEKGDIPEGYSVSREKKERFSLILESASTNQTSMYLCASSPGTSGKNSQYFGAGTRLSVL.

Notes on this clonotype: Being one base from a much bigger clone, this may be a read error. The chain joins TRBV28 to TRBJ2-5; perhaps TRBD2 as D (6 bases). The CDR3 has 11 residues. CDR1 is MDHEN, CDR2 SYDVKM, per germline. Trimming removed 7 bases at V and 7 bases at J, with 10 bases between. The CDR3 coding sequence is TGTGCCAGCACTCCCGGGGGGACCCAGTACTTC. Translating it yields CASTPGGTQYF.

This clonotype was counted only a few times. The chain joins TRBV11-1 to TRBJ2-7; 8 bases match TRBD2. The CDR3 runs 15 residues. Per the germline V gene, CDR1 is SGHAT and CDR2 is FQDESV (reference sequence). V shed 5 bases, J shed 3 bases, and the junction held 9 bases outside the gene matches. The CDR3, as DNA: TGTGCCAGCAGCCACGAGGGGCTAGCGGGCTACGAGCAGTACTTC. This codes for CASSHEGLAGYEQYF.

This clonotype was observed a few times. V usage is TRBV11-2 and J usage is TRBJ2-1, with no clear D. The germline V and J ends were trimmed by 2 bases and 7 bases, with 6 bases remaining between them. CDR3 size: 12 residues. Germline lookup yields CDR1 SGHAT and CDR2 FQNNGV. The DNA for the CDR3 is TGTGCCAGCAGCTTACTCCCGAATGAGCAGTTCTTC. Residues: CASSLLPNEQFF.

The table lists this clonotype with a few counts. The CDR3 sequence: CASSHGTGDSPLHF. CDR3 sequence (DNA): TGCGCCAGCAGCCACGGGACAGGGGATTCACCCCTCCACTTT. The chain links TRBV5-1 to TRBJ1-6; 10 bases align to TRBD1. Losses at the gene ends were 4 bases for V and 8 bases for J; bases not matched to a gene: 3. This CDR3 spans 14 amino acids. Germline V lookup: CDR1 SGHRS, CDR2 YFSETQ.